Listed here are 30 T cell receptor beta chains from one sample, sequenced in a study of T cell responses to AZD1222 COVID-19 vaccine. The table came from immunoSEQ multiplex PCR; TCRdb's copy has only in-frame clones and leaves some out. The sample lists more than 30,000 clones, approximately 88% seen once, with roughly 15% in the top ten. The sample was peripheral blood, taken 28 days after the second AZD1222 dose. These receptors came from an adult who received the AZD1222 COVID-19 vaccine.

This clone has a single count. The chain combines TRBV20-1 with TRBJ1-3, with D possibly matching TRBD1 (5 bases). V gave up 3 bases and J gave up 8 bases, with 5 bases separating them. Germline V gene lookup returns CDR1 DFQATT and CDR2 SNEGSKA (reference sequence). The CDR3 covers 10 residues. CDR3 nucleotide sequence: TGCAGTGCTAGGGGGGACACCATATATTTT. It yields the protein CSARGDTIYF.

This sequence joins TRBV10-3 and TRBJ1-3; D is unclear. V lost 6 bases and J lost 5, with 11 bases in between. The length of the CDR3 is 13 residues. Germline CDR1 is ENHRY and CDR2 is SYGVKD. The CDR3 coding sequence is TGTGCCATCAGCGAAGATGGGCGAAACACCATATATTTT. Protein: CAISEDGRNTIYF.

V and J are TRBV9 and TRBJ2-7; no reliable D call. Germline V gene data show CDR1 as SGDLS and CDR2 as YYNGEE. V shed 2 bases and J shed 2 bases, with 11 bases lying between them. The CDR3 sequence is 14 residues long. The CDR3 here is CASSVLPHTYEQYF. Here the CDR3 DNA reads TGTGCCAGCAGCGTCCTGCCCCATACCTACGAGCAGTACTTC.

The gene calls are TRBV19 and TRBJ2-1, with D tentatively TRBD1 (5 bases). The CDR3 totals 15 residues. Germline CDR1 reads LNHDA; CDR2 reads SQIVND (reference sequence). V gave up 3 bases and J gave up 1 base, with 10 bases separating them. The CDR3 nucleotides read TGTGCCAGTAGTATTTATCAGGGTTCCTACAATGAGCAGTTCTTC. Residues: CASSIYQGSYNEQFF.

The rearrangement uses TRBV4-1 and TRBJ2-7; D call uncertain. This CDR3 region has 13 residues. Germline-derived CDR1 and CDR2 are MGHRA and YSYEKL. V was pared by 0 bases and J by 2 bases, with 5 bases between. CDR3 sequence (DNA): TGCGCCAGCAGCCAAGACCAACCCTACGAGCAGTACTTC. The encoded protein is CASSQDQPYEQYF.

The J gene is TRBJ1-3, the V gene TRBV12-3 or TRBV12-4; D unresolved. The CDR3 has 12 amino acids. V lost 6 bases and J lost 4, with 7 bases in between. In DNA form, the CDR3 reads TGTGCCAGCAGGAACAACGGAAACACCATATATTTT. Translated: CASRNNGNTIYF.

This clone was detected once. The V gene is TRBV18, the J gene TRBJ1-1; D is ambiguous. This CDR3 contains 13 residues. Germline-derived CDR1 and CDR2 are KGHSH and LQKENI. V was shortened by 2 bases and J by 8 bases, with 12 bases between the two germline ends. CDR3 sequence (DNA): TGTGCCAGCTCACCAGGGCAGCTGTTAGAAGCTTTCTTT. Its protein is CASSPGQLLEAFF.

The chain carries TRBV5-4 and TRBJ2-7; D is perhaps TRBD2 (6 bases). Germline V lookup: CDR1 SGHNT, CDR2 YYREEE (reference sequence). The CDR3 has 15 residues. V was trimmed by 1 base and J by 4 bases, leaving 15 bases between them. The CDR3 reads CASSLRLEGRYEQYF. CDR3 coding DNA: TGTGCCAGCAGCTTGAGACTGGAGGGCCGGTACGAGCAGTACTTC. Supplemented by reference TRBV5-4 and TRBJ2-7, the full variable domain reads ETGVTQSPTHLIKTRGQQVTLRCSSQSGHNTVSWYQQALGQGPQFIFQYYREEENGRGNFPPRFSGLQFPNYSSELNVNALELDDSALYLCASSLRLEGRYEQYFGPGTRLTVT.

This chain links TRBV30 with TRBJ2-6, with 8 bases aligning to TRBD1. Looked up from germline, CDR1 is GTSNPN and CDR2 is SVGIG (reference sequence). CDR3 size: 16 residues. Unmatched junction bases numbered 6, after V lost 5 bases and J lost 0 bases. CDR3 protein: CAWGTGGSSGANVLTF. CDR3 coding DNA: TGTGCCTGGGGGACAGGCGGAAGCTCTGGGGCCAACGTCCTGACTTTC.

The rearrangement links TRBV13 to TRBJ2-2; TRBD2 might be the D (6 bases). Germline CDR1 is PRHDT and CDR2 is FYEKMQ (reference sequence). V lost 5 bases and J 2 bases, leaving 18 bases between the germline ends. This CDR3 is built from 17 residues. The CDR3 DNA is TGTGCCAGCAGCCGGTGGCAGGGAGGACAAAACACCGGGGAGCTGTTTTTT. Amino acid sequence: CASSRWQGGQNTGELFF.

This chain links TRBV7-2 with TRBJ1-5; D call uncertain. V gave up 5 bases and J gave up 7 bases, with 9 bases separating them. CDR3 size: 12 residues. Germline V lookup: CDR1 SGHTA, CDR2 FQGNSA. CDR3 amino acids: CASSLAGQPQHF. The CDR3 DNA sequence: TGTGCCAGCAGCCTCGCTGGACAGCCCCAGCATTTT.

The chain employs TRBV18 and TRBJ2-5; D remains ambiguous. Germline V gene data show CDR1 as KGHSH and CDR2 as LQKENI. V was shortened by 2 bases and J by 1 base, with 11 bases between the two germline ends. This CDR3 has 15 amino acids. CDR3 nucleotide sequence: TGTGCCAGCTCACCATCCGGAGACCGCCAAGAGACCCAGTACTTC. Protein product: CASSPSGDRQETQYF.

This chain uses TRBV18 with TRBJ1-1, with TRBD1 matching over 10 bases. The CDR3 covers 15 residues. The J segment lost 4 bases and the V segment lost 4 bases, leaving 6 bases of the junction unmatched. Per germline, CDR1 KGHSH and CDR2 LQKENI. The CDR3 loop reads CASSLYRDRGTEAFF. In nucleotides, the CDR3 is TGTGCCAGCTCACTCTACCGGGACAGGGGCACTGAAGCTTTCTTT.

The gene calls are TRBV4-1 and TRBJ1-2; D uncertain. The germline CDR1 and CDR2 sequences are MGHRA and YSYEKL. Trimming left V 0 bases short and J 7 bases short, with 12 bases between. The CDR3 length is 14 residues. In nucleotides, the CDR3 is TGCGCCAGCAGCCAAGACAAGTTTACGGGTGGCTACACCTTC. Translation gives CASSQDKFTGGYTF.

The V call is TRBV7-9, the J call TRBJ1-5; no clear D gene. This CDR3 comprises 15 residues. Germline lookup yields CDR1 SEHNR and CDR2 FQNEAQ (reference sequence). Trimming stripped 1 base from V and 0 bases from J, with 7 bases between. The CDR3 sequence is CASSLGGDSNQPQHF. CDR3 DNA sequence: TGTGCCAGCAGCTTAGGGGGAGATAGCAATCAGCCCCAGCATTTT.

This chain uses TRBV5-4 with TRBJ2-1, with 14 bases identical to TRBD2. Germline V gene data show CDR1 as SGHNT and CDR2 as YYREEE (reference sequence). Germline trimming cut 3 bases from V and 4 bases from J; bases unmatched to any gene: 3. The CDR3 loop spans 16 amino acids. In DNA, the CDR3 is TGTGCCAGCAGCTCGGGACTAGCGGGGGTGTACAATGAGCAGTTCTTC. Translated: CASSSGLAGVYNEQFF.

V gene TRBV5-4 combines with J gene TRBJ1-1; 10 bases match TRBD1. The CDR3 has 14 amino acids. Per the germline V gene, CDR1 is SGHNT and CDR2 is YYREEE (reference sequence). The V gene end was trimmed by 3 bases and the J gene end by 4 bases; junction bases not matched to a gene: 3. The CDR3 loop reads CASSSRTGGTEAFF. The CDR3 DNA sequence: TGTGCCAGCAGCTCCCGGACAGGGGGCACTGAAGCTTTCTTT.

The chain combines TRBV9 with TRBJ1-2; D possibly corresponds to TRBD1 (6 bases). CDR3 length equals 12 residues. Trimming stripped 5 bases from V and 6 bases from J, with 11 bases between. Per the germline V gene, CDR1 is SGDLS and CDR2 is YYNGEE. The CDR3 loop reads CASSAQGHGYTF. CDR3 coding DNA: TGTGCCAGCAGTGCACAGGGACATGGCTACACCTTC.

The V and J genes are TRBV2 and TRBJ1-4; maybe TRBD1 (6 bases). This CDR3 comprises 15 residues. V gave up 6 bases and J gave up 5 bases, with 16 bases separating them. In germline, CDR1 is SNHLY, CDR2 FYNNEI. The CDR3 loop reads CASSGQGTANEKLFF. CDR3 sequence (DNA): TGTGCCAGCAGCGGCCAGGGGACTGCCAATGAAAAACTGTTTTTT. The full variable domain, completed using reference TRBV2 and TRBJ1-4, is EPEVTQTPSHQVTQMGQEVILRCVPISNHLYFYWYRQILGQKVEFLVSFYNNEISEKSEIFDDQFSVERPDGSNFTLKIRSTKLEDSAMYFCASSGQGTANEKLFFGSGTQLSVL.

The rearrangement joins TRBV3-1 (or the pseudogene TRBV3-2) to TRBJ1-1; unclear D gene. Deletions cut 4 bases from V and 5 bases from J, with 14 bases between. The CDR3 covers 14 residues. Per the germline V gene, CDR1 is LGHDT and CDR2 is YNNKEL (reference sequence). CDR3 nucleotides: TGTGCCAGCAGCCGGACCCGGGAGGGAACTGAAGCTTTCTTT. This sequence encodes CASSRTREGTEAFF.

The rearrangement joins TRBV18 to TRBJ1-5, with D maybe TRBD1 (6 bases). V lost 5 bases and J 6 bases, leaving 14 bases between the germline ends. Germline CDR1 and CDR2: KGHSH and LQKENI. This CDR3 has 14 residues. The DNA for the CDR3 is TGTGCCAGCTCAGCGGGGGGCGCGGGTCAGCCCCAGCATTTT. Translating gives CASSAGGAGQPQHF.

For the CDR3, the DNA is TGTGCCAGCAGCCAAGGGGTGTCCGAGGGGAGGGATGGCTACACCTTC. Protein product: CASSQGVSEGRDGYTF. This chain joins TRBV3-1 (or the pseudogene TRBV3-2) and TRBJ1-2, with D perhaps TRBD1 (5 bases). The V end lost 1 base, the J end lost 6 bases, and 18 bases lay between the germline ends. Germline CDR1 LGHDT, CDR2 YNNKEL (reference sequence). The CDR3 spans 16 residues.

The CDR3 bases are TGTGCCATCAGTGAGAGGACAGCCTCGTCCTACGAGCAGTACTTC. Translated: CAISERTASSYEQYF. The genes are TRBV10-3 and TRBJ2-7; a weak D match, TRBD1 (6 bases). This CDR3 comprises 15 residues. Trimming shortened V by 2 bases and J by 1 base, and 12 bases separated the two germline ends. CDR1 is ENHRY, CDR2 SYGVKD, per germline.

This rearrangement joins TRBV6-2 or TRBV6-3 to TRBJ2-7; D call uncertain. The CDR3 runs to 14 residues. CDR1 and CDR2 (germline): MNHEY, SVGEGT. The ends were cut back, 5 bases at V and 2 bases at J, with 13 bases in the middle. The CDR3 reads CASSIQGPAYEQYF. CDR3 sequence (DNA): TGTGCCAGCAGTATCCAAGGGCCTGCCTACGAGCAGTACTTC.

The chain recombines TRBV6-2 or TRBV6-3 with TRBJ1-3; D gene unclear. Germline lookup yields CDR1 MNHEY and CDR2 SVGEGT. The CDR3 runs to 17 residues. The ends were cut back, 2 bases at V and 0 bases at J, with 14 bases in the middle. CDR3 sequence: CASSYMPILSSGNTIYF. The CDR3 DNA is TGTGCCAGCAGTTACATGCCGATTCTCTCCTCTGGAAACACCATATATTTT.

V gene TRBV6-2 or TRBV6-3 combines with J gene TRBJ2-3, with 8 bases lining up with TRBD2. J was trimmed by 0 bases and V by 6 bases; bases with no gene match: 2. The length of the CDR3 is 14 residues. Germline V gene data show CDR1 as MNHEY and CDR2 as SVGEGT. CDR3 protein: CASRPSGSTDTQYF. CDR3 DNA: TGTGCCAGCAGACCTAGCGGGAGCACAGATACGCAGTATTTT.

The gene calls are TRBV11-2 and TRBJ1-5; D is unresolved. V lost 5 bases to trimming and J lost 4 bases, with 15 bases between them. The length of the CDR3 is 15 residues. Per germline, CDR1 SGHAT and CDR2 FQNNGV. Here the CDR3 reads CASSTSLGGNQPQHF. The CDR3 region has the DNA TGTGCCAGCAGCACCAGCTTGGGAGGAAATCAGCCCCAGCATTTT.

V and J are TRBV6-5 and TRBJ1-4; D might be TRBD1 (6 bases). Germline-derived CDR1 and CDR2 are MNHEY and SVGAGI. The CDR3 length is 14 residues. Trimming shortened V by 6 bases and J by 6 bases, and 14 bases separated the two germline ends. The CDR3 bases are TGTGCCAGCAGAAGTTCGGGGGCGGATGAAAAACTGTTTTTT. Its protein is CASRSSGADEKLFF.

This sequence joins TRBV10-3 and TRBJ1-3, with 7 bases aligning to TRBD1. The V segment lost 7 bases and the J segment 8 bases; nucleotides outside the gene matches: 11. CDR1 is ENHRY and CDR2 is SYGVKD in the germline V gene. CDR3 size: 14 residues. CDR3 loop: CAINGLGGSDTIYF. Here the CDR3 DNA reads TGTGCCATCAATGGGCTAGGGGGCTCAGACACCATATATTTT.

The V gene is TRBV27, the J gene TRBJ2-3; D may match TRBD1 or TRBD2 (5 bases each). CDR1 and CDR2 (germline): MNHEY, SMNVEV (reference sequence). The CDR3 is 13 amino acids. V was pared by 2 bases and J by 7 bases, with 10 bases between. The CDR3 DNA reads TGTGCCAGCAGTTTAGGGACCACTAATACGCAGTATTTT. Protein sequence: CASSLGTTNTQYF.